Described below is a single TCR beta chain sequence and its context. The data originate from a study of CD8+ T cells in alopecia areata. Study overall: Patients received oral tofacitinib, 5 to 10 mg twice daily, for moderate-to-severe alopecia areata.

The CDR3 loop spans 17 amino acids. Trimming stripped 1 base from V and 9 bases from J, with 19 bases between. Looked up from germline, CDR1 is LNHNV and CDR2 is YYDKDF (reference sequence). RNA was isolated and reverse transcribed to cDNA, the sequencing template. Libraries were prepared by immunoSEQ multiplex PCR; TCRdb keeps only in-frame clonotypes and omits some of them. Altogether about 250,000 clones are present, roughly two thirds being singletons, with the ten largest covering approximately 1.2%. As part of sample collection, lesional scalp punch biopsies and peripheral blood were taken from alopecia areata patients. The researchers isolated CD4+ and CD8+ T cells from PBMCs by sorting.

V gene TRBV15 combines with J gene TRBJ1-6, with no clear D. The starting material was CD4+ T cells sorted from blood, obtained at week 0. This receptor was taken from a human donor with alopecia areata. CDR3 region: CATSRGLGSQITSPLHF. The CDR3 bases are TGTGCCACCAGCAGAGGCCTCGGTTCACAAATTACTTCACCCCTCCACTTT.